This passage covers 5 T cell receptor beta chains from one sample sequenced in a study of T cells in Graves' hyperthyroidism and ophthalmopathy. TCR beta CDR3 regions were amplified from RNA. Initially, a first-round RT-PCR of the TCR CDR3 employed the HTBI primer set. Each CDR3 protein gets one entry after TCRdb re-called the multiplex PCR reads with MiXCR. The sample has 550,000 to 800,000 distinct CDR3 sequences; about a sixth are singletons. The sample taken for sequencing was blood. These receptors all stem from a man aged 18 to 30 with Graves' hyperthyroidism.

This rearrangement joins TRBV20-1 to TRBJ2-5; TRBD2 agrees at 13 bases. This CDR3 has 15 amino acids. Germline CDR1 DFQATT, CDR2 SNEGSKA (reference sequence). With V trimmed by 6 bases and J by 5 bases, 9 bases remained unmatched. The CDR3 sequence is CSADRTSGSGETQYF. In DNA, the CDR3 is TGCAGTGCCGACCGGACTAGCGGGAGTGGGGAGACCCAGTACTTC.

This clonotype was recorded many times. The V gene is TRBV7-2, the J gene TRBJ2-3; D is uncertain. V dropped 2 bases and J dropped 0 bases, with 6 bases sitting between them. Germline V gene lookup returns CDR1 SGHTA and CDR2 FQGNSA. This CDR3 has 14 residues. This chain's CDR3 is CASSLSSSTDTQYF. CDR3 bases: TGTGCCAGCAGCTTATCTTCTAGCACAGATACGCAGTATTTT.

This clonotype appeared a few times. This chain uses TRBV28 with TRBJ1-4; D is possibly TRBD1 (6 bases). This CDR3 region has 15 residues. The germline CDR1 and CDR2 sequences are MDHEN and SYDVKM. Trimming shortened V by 4 bases and J by 3 bases, and 12 bases separated the two germline ends. The CDR3 sequence: CASSSTGTPNEKLFF. Written as DNA, the CDR3 is TGTGCCAGCAGTTCAACAGGGACTCCTAATGAAAAACTGTTTTTT.

This clonotype appeared many times. The J gene is TRBJ2-7, the V gene TRBV27; no reliable D call. This CDR3 has 15 amino acids. Trimming took off 3 bases at V and 2 bases at J, with 14 bases between the two ends. CDR1 is MNHEY and CDR2 is SMNVEV in the germline V gene (reference sequence). CDR3 residues: CASSFQYGPAYEQYF. CDR3 DNA sequence: TGTGCCAGCAGTTTCCAATACGGCCCCGCCTACGAGCAGTACTTC.

This clonotype was seen only a few times. The DNA of the CDR3 is TGCAGCGTTGAAGCTACAGGGGGCGGTGAAAAACTGTTTTTT. Amino acid sequence: CSVEATGGGEKLFF. The rearrangement uses TRBV29-1 and TRBJ1-4, with 9 bases that match TRBD1. The CDR3 length is 14 residues. V shed 1 base and J 7 bases; nucleotides not matched to a gene: 4. CDR1 and CDR2 (germline): SQVTM, ANQGSEA.